This TCR beta chain derives from a study of OX40 agonist ivuxolimab in advanced cancers. The wider study: The mean age was approximately 60 years, ranging from roughly 23 to 80, with approximately 85% of participants male.

Assay used: immunoSEQ multiplex PCR; TCRdb lists only in-frame clones, some missing. Here the sample spans about 30,000 clones, 84% being singletons. Of note for this clone: Its antigen is currently unknown.

General study results and limits: In the expanded peripheral T cells, antigen specificity was never determined.

Germline CDR1 is SEHNR and CDR2 is FQNEAQ (reference sequence). V lost 3 bases and J 2 bases, leaving 13 bases between the germline ends. The CDR3 sequence is 15 residues long. This receptor was identified in an adult with an advanced solid tumor such as melanoma, head and neck, liver or kidney cancer. Here the sequenced sample was CD4+ or CD8+ T cells sorted from blood, taken in a trial of the OX40 agonist ivuxolimab. This chain links TRBV7-9 with TRBJ1-2; a possible D gene is TRBD1 (6 bases). The CDR3 region has the DNA TGTGCCAGCAGCTTTTTCGACAGGAACAACTATGGCTACACCTTC. It codes for CASSFFDRNNYGYTF.